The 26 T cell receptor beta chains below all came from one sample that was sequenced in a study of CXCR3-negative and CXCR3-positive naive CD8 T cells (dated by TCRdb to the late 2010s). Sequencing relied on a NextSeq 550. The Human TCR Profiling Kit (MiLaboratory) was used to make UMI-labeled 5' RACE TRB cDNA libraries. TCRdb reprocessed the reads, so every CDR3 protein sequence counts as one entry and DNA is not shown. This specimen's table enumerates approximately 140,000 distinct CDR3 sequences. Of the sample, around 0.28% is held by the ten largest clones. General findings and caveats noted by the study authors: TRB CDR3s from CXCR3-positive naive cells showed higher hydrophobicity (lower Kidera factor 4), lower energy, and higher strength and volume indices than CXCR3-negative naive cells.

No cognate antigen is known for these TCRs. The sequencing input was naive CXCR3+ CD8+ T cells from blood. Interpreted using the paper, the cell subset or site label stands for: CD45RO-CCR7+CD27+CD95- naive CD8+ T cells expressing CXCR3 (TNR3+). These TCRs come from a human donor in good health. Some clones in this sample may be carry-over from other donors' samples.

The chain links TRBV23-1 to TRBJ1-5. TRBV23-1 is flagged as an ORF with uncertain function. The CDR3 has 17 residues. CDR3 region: CASSPSRQARESQPQHF.

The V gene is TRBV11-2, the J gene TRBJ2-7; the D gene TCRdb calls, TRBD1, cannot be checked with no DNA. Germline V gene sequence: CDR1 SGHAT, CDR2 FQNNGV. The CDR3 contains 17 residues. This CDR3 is CASSPTHGTGSVNEQYF.

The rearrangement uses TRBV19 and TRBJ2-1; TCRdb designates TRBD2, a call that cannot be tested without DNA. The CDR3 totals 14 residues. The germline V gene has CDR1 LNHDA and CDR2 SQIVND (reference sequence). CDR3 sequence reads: CASLAGGSSNEQFF.

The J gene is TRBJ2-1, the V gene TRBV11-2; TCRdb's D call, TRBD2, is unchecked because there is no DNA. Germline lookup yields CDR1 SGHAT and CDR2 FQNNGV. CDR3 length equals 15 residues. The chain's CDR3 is CASSQTSAGYNEQFF.

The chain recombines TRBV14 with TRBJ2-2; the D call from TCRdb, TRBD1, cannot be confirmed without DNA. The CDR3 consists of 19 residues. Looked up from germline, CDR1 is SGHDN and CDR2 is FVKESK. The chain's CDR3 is CASSQDIWSGTANTGELFF.

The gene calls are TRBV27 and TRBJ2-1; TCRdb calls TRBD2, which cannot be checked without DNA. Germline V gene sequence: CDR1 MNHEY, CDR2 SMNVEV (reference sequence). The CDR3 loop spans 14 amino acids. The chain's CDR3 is CASSLIEEGNEQFF.

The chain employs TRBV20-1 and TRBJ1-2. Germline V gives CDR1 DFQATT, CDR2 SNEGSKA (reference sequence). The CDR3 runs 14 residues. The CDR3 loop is CSARDLENSYGYTF.

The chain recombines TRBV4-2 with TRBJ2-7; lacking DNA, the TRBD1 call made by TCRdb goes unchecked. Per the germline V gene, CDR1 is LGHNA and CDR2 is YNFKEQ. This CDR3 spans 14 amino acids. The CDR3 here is CASSHIGSAYEQYF.

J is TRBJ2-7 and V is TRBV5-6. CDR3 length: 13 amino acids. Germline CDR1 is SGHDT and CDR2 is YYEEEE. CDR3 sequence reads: CASSLDGPYEQYF.

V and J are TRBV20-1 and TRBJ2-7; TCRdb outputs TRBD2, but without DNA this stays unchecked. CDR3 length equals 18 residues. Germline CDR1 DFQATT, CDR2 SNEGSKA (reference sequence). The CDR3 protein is CSARDLEASGGRSYEQYF.

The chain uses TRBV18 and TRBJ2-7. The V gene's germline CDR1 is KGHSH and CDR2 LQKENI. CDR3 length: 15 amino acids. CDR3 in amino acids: CASSPLKGLPYEQYF.

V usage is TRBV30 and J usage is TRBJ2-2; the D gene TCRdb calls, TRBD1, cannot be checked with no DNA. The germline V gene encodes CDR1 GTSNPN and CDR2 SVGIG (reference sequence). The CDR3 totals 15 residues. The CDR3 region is CAWSPVGGYTGELFF.

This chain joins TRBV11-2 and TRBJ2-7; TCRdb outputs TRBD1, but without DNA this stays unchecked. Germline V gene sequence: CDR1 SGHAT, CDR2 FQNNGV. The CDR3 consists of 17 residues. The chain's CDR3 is CASSPGWGVGSSYEQYF.

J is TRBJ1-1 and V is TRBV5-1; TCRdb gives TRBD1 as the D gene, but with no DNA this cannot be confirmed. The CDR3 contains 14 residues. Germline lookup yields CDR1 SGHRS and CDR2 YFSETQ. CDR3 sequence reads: CASSSPGGLDEAFF.

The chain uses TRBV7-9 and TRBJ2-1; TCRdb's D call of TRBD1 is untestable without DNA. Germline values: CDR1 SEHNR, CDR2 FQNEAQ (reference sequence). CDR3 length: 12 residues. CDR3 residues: CASNPGWDEQFF. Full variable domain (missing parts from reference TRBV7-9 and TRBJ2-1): DTGVSQNPRHKITKRGQNVTFRCDPISEHNRLYWYRQTLGQGPEFLTYFQNEAQLEKSRLLSDRFSAERPKGSFSTLEIQRTEQGDSAMYLCASNPGWDEQFFGPGTRLTVL.

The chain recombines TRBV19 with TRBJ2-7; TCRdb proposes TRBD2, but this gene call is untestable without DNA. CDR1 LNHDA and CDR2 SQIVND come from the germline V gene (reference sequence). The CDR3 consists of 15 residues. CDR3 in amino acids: CASSIAGSGTYEQYF.

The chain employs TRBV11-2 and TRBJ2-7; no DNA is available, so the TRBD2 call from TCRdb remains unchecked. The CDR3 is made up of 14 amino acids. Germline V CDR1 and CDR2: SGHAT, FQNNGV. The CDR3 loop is CASSLTSVSYEQYF.

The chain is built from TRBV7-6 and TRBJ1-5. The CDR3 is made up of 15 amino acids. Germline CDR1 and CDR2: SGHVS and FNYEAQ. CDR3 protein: CASSPRDYGNQPQHF.

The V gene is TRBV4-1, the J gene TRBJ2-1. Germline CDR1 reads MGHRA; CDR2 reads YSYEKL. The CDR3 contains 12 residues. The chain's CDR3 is CASSQGFDEQFF.

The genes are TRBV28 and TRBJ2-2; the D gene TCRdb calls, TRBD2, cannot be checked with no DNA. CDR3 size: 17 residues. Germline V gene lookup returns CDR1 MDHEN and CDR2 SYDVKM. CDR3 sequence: CASSLTSGRAYTGELFF.

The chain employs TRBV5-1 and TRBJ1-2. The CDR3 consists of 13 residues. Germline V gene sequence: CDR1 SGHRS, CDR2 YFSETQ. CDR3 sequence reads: CASSLDYLYGYTF.

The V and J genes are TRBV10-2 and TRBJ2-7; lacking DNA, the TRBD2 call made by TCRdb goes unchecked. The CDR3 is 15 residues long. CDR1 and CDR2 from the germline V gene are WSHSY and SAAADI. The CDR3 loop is CASSESPGGGYEQYF.

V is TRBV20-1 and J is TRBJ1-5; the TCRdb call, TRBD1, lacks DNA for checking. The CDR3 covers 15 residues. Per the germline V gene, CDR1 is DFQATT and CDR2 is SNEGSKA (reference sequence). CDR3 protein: CSATHPGQLNQPQHF.

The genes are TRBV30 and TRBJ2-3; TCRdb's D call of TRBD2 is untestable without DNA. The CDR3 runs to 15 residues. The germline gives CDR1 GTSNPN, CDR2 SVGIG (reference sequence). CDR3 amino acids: CAWSTLAGATDTQYF.

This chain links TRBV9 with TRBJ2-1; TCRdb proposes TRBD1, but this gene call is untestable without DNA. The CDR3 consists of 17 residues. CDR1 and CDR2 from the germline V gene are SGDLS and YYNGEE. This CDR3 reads CASSAAPGTGSRNEQFF.

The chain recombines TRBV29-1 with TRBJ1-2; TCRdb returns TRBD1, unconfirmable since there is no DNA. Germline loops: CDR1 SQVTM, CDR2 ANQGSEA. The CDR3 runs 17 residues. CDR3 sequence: CSVEDSTTLSYYYGYTF.